This T cell receptor beta chain was obtained from a study of PD-L1 blockade in urothelial cancer. Whole-study context: From about 2014, patients received atezolizumab, given as 1,200 mg intravenously every 3 weeks. After treatment start, blood was analyzed at 3 weeks (second dose) and at 6 weeks. T cells numbered a median of around 150,000 in the blood samples.

Germline assignment: CDR1 SNHLY and CDR2 FYNNEI. Trimming took off 4 bases at V and 6 bases at J, with 9 bases between the two ends. This CDR3 has 12 residues. Every PCR received spiked-in synthetic TCR analog templates. Profiling relied on immunoSEQ multiplex PCR, and the TCRdb table lists in-frame clones only, not all of them. The sample consists of some 40,000 clones, over 65% of them appearing once. The rearrangement links TRBV2 to TRBJ1-1; D not certain. Here the sequenced sample was PBMCs, taken around atezolizumab (anti-PD-L1) treatment. This clonotype was obtained from a man aged 60 to 69 with urothelial cancer. Here the CDR3 DNA reads TGTGCCAGCAGTGCCACCTATTCTGAAGCTTTCTTT. Its translation is CASSATYSEAFF.